The T cell receptor (beta chain) under discussion was sequenced for a study of tumor-infiltrating lymphocytes in glioblastoma multiforme. Overall study results and limits: Clone frequencies may be distorted by unequal TCR transcripts per cell. The TCR and somatic mutation analysis included just one glioblastoma patient.

CDR3 length: 13 amino acids. Per the germline V gene, CDR1 is SQVTM and CDR2 is ANQGSEA. TCRB libraries came from RNA via three nested multiplex PCR rounds. TCRB cDNA was made from around 0.5 ug total RNA. These TCRB libraries lack any described unique molecular identifiers. MiXCR, run by TCRdb on the multiplex PCR reads, gives a single entry per CDR3 protein. The data show 25,000 to 35,000 distinct CDR3 sequences, 50% to 75% seen once. On this clonotype itself: The antigen is undetermined. Germline and junction disagree at one end, which may indicate a read error.

The sequenced sample consisted of brain tumor tissue. The receptor was isolated from a male donor with glioblastoma. This chain links TRBV29-1 with TRBJ2-7, with 8 nucleotides matching TRBD1. This CDR3 reads CSVSVRQGYELYF. For the CDR3, the DNA is TGCAGCGTGTCGGTCCGACAGGGGTACGAGCTGTACTTC.